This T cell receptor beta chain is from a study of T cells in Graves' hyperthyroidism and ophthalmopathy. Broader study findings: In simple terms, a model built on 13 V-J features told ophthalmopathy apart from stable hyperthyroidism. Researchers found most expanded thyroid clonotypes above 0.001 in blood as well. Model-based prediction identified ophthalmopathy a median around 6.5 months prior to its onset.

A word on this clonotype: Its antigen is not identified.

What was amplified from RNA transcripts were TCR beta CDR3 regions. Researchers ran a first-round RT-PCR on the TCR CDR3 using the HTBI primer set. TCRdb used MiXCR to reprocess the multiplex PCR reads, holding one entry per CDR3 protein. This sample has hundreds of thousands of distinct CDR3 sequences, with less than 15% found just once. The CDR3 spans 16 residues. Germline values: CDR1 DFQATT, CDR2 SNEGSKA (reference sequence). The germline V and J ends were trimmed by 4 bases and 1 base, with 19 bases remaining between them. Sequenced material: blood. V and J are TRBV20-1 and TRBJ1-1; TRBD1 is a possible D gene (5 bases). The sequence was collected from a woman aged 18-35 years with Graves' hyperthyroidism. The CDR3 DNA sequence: TGCAGTGCTACCGACCCCCGGGACGGTCAGAACACTGAAGCTTTCTTT. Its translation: CSATDPRDGQNTEAFF.